Below, one TCR beta chain is given with its context. Its antigen is as yet unknown. Collected material from alopecia areata patients comprised lesional scalp punch biopsies and peripheral blood. RNA, once extracted, was reverse transcribed into cDNA for use as the sequencing template. TCRdb's copy holds only in-frame clones and misses some; the assay was immunoSEQ multiplex PCR. The sample has under 250,000 clones, approximately 61% seen once. This record comes from a study of CD8+ T cells in alopecia areata. About the research overall: For the treated group, dosing was oral tofacitinib at 5 to 10 mg twice daily. Tofacitinib treatment spanned 6 to 18 months, with 6 months off drug afterward. Findings and caveats of the study: Scalp sequencing captures resident alphabeta T cells of normal skin too.

This CDR3 has 15 amino acids. V was clipped by 2 bases and J by 3 bases; unmatched bases: 6. CDR1 SGHRS and CDR2 YFSETQ come from the germline V gene. The material sequenced was CD4+ T cells sorted from blood, taken at week 0. This clonotype originated in a human donor with alopecia areata. V is TRBV5-1 and J is TRBJ2-7; 9 nucleotides align to TRBD1. Here the CDR3 reads CASSLSGTGLYEQYF. Here the CDR3 DNA reads TGCGCCAGCAGCTTATCCGGGACAGGGCTCTACGAGCAGTACTTC.